This paragraph covers one TCR beta chain sequence. Antigen specificity is unknown. Its ends do not fully match the called genes, so a read error is possible. These data belong to a study of T cell repertoires in cytomegalovirus infection. As for the study in general: An indication of both CMV infection and matching HLA type came from public TCR beta signatures. Study observations and caveats: Cumulative frequency (of public TCR beta family members) identified carriers of CMV plus the relevant HLA. In two of eight donors, the top clonotype was HLA-C-restricted CMV-specific.

One entry per CDR3 protein, called by TCRdb with MiXCR from the reads. Of hundreds of thousands of distinct CDR3 sequences in the sample, approximately 24% were seen once. This CDR3 has 15 amino acids. Looked up from germline, CDR1 is SSHAT and CDR2 is FNYEAQ (reference sequence). Sequencing input: CD8+ T cells from PBMCs. The gene calls are TRBV7-7 and TRBJ2-5; D unresolved. The TCR sequence derives from a human donor in good health (CMV status not recorded). Some clones in this sample may be carry-over from other donors' samples. Here the CDR3 reads CASSPDADFQETQYF. The CDR3 nucleotides are TGTGCTAGCAGCCCAGACGCCGATTTCCAAGAGACCCAGTACTTC.